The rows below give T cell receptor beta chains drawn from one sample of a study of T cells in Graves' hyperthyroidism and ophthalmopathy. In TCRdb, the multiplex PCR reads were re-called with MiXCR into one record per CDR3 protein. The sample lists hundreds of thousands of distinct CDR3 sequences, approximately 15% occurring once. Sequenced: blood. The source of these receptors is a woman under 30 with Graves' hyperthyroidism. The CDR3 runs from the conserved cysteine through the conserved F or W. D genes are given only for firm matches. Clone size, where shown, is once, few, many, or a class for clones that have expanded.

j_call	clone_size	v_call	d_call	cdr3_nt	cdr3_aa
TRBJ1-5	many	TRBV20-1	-	TGCAGTGCTAGTCAAGGAGAGTGGAATCAGCCCCAGCATTTT	CSASQGEWNQPQHF
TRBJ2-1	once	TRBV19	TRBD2	TGTGCCAGTAGTATTGGTCCGACGGTAAGACTAGCGTGGTCCTACAATGAGCAGTTCTTC	CASSIGPTVRLAWSYNEQFF
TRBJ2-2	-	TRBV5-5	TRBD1	TGTGCCAGCAGCCCTATTTCCGGGACAGGGGACACCGGGGAGCTGTTTTTT	CASSPISGTGDTGELFF
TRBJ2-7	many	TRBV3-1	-	TGTGCCAGCAGCCAGGGGAGGACAGGAATTCCCTACGAGCAGTACTTC	CASSQGRTGIPYEQYF
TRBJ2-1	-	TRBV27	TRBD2	TGTGCCAGCAGTTTAGGTGTCAGCGGGAGGGTTGGGTCGGAGCAGTTCTTC	CASSLGVSGRVGSEQFF
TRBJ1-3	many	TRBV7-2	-	TGTGCCAGCAGCTTAGAGGAGGCCTTCCTCTCTGGAAACACCATATATTTT	CASSLEEAFLSGNTIYF
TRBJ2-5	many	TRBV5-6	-	TGTGCCAGCAGGGTTCGTCGCGGGGTGGTAGAGACCCAGTACTTC	CASRVRRGVVETQYF
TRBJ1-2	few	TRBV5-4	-	TGTGCCAGCAGCTTGGGTCTCGACGGAAACTATGGCTACACCTTC	CASSLGLDGNYGYTF
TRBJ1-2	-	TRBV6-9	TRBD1	TGTGCCAGCAGTTATAACAGGGGTTCAGACTATGGCTACACCTTC	CASSYNRGSDYGYTF
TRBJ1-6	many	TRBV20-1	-	TGCAGTGCTAGGTTTCAGCCTAATTCACCCCTCCACTTT	CSARFQPNSPLHF
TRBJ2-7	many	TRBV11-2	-	TGTGCCAGCAGCTTATTTTTTGGAGGGGGCGGCTACGAGCAGTACTTC	CASSLFFGGGGYEQYF
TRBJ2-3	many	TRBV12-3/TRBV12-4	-	TGTGCCAGCAGTCCCTACGGGGGTAGAACAGATACGCAGTATTTT	CASSPYGGRTDTQYF
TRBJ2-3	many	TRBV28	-	TGTGCCAGCAGTTCTCGTCCGGGGTCCCGGACTGGCACAGATACGCAGTATTTT	CASSSRPGSRTGTDTQYF
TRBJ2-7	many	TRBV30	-	TGTGCCTGGAGAAGGGGGGGCTCCTACGAGCAGTACTTC	CAWRRGGSYEQYF
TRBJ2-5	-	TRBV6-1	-	TGTGCCAGCAGGGACTCAGAGACCCAGTACTTC	CASRDSETQYF
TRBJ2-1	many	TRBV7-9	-	TGTGCCAGCCAGGCCGGGCGGGGAGAGCAGTTCTTC	CASQAGRGEQFF
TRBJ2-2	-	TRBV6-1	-	TGTGCCAGCAGCCGGGACGGATTTCTTTACCCGAACACCGGGGGGCTGTTTTTT	CASSRDGFLYPNTGGLFF
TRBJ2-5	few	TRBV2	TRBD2	TGTGCCAGCAGTTGGGGGACTAGCGGGAGGTCAGAGACCCAGTACTTC	CASSWGTSGRSETQYF
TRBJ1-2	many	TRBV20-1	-	TGCAGTGCTAGAGATCTTGCCAGGCGGAAGGGGCGATATGGCTACACCTTC	CSARDLARRKGRYGYTF
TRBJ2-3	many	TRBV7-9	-	TGTGCCAGCAGCTTAACCCGACCAGACAGAGAAGTCACAGATACGCAGTATTTT	CASSLTRPDREVTDTQYF
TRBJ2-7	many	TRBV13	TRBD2	TGTGCCAGCAGCTTAAGGACTAGCGGGAGCGACGAGCAGTACTTC	CASSLRTSGSDEQYF
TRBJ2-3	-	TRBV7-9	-	TGTGCCAGCAGCTCAGTTGAAGTTTCTAGCACAGTTACGCAGTATTTT	CASSSVEVSSTVTQYF
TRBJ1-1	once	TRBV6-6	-	TGTGCCAGCAGTTACTCCTACACGAACACTGAAGCTTTCTTT	CASSYSYTNTEAFF
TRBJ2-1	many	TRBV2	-	TGTGCCAGCAGTCCTGACGGGGAAATGGTGGGCGAGCAGTTCTTC	CASSPDGEMVGEQFF
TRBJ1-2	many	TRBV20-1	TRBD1	TGCAGTGCTAGAGATCCCCGGGACAGGGGATATGGCTACACCTTC	CSARDPRDRGYGYTF
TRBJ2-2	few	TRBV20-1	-	TGCAGTGCTAGAGATCTCCTTAATAGCGGTACCGGGGAGCTGTTTTTT	CSARDLLNSGTGELFF
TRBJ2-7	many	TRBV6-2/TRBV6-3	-	TGTGCCAGCAGTTACGGTGGACGCTACGAGCAGTACTTC	CASSYGGRYEQYF
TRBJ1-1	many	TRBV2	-	TGTGCCAGCAGTGCCCTACTCTCGATAAACACTGAAGCTTTCTTT	CASSALLSINTEAFF
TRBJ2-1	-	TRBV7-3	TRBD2	TGTGCCAGCAGCTCGACTAGCGGGAGTTTAGATGAGCAGTTCTTC	CASSSTSGSLDEQFF
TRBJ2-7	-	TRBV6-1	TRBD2	TGTGCCAGCAGAGGGGTAGCGGGAGGCCACGAGCAGTACTTC	CASRGVAGGHEQYF
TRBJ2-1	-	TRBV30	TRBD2	TGTGCCTGGAGTTCCGGGACTAGCGGGAGTCGGGATGAGCAGTTCTTC	CAWSSGTSGSRDEQFF
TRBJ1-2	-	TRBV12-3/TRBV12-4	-	TGTGCCAGCAGTCGGGGGAGCTATGGCTACACCTTC	CASSRGSYGYTF
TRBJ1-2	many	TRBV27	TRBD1	TGTGCCAGCAGGACAGGGGGAGCTAACTATGGCTACACCTTC	CASRTGGANYGYTF
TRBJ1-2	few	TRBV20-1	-	TGCAGTGCTCTGCAGGGTGTGGGCGGCTACACCTTC	CSALQGVGGYTF
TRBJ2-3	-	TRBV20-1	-	TGCAGTGCCGACCCAGGCAGCACAGATACGCAGTATTTT	CSADPGSTDTQYF
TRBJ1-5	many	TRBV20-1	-	TGCAGTGCTAGGGTAACAAGATATAGCAATCAGCCCCAGCATTTT	CSARVTRYSNQPQHF
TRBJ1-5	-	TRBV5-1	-	TGCGCCAGCAGCTTGTGGGGTAGGAGCAATCAGCCCCAGCATTTT	CASSLWGRSNQPQHF
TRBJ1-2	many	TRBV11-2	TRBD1	TGTGCCAGCAGCTTACTCCCCGCGGGACAGGGAGGTGATGGCTACACCTTC	CASSLLPAGQGGDGYTF
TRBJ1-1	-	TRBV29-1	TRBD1	TGCAGCGTTGAACGATCAGGGACAGGGGGGGACACTGAAGCTTTCTTT	CSVERSGTGGDTEAFF
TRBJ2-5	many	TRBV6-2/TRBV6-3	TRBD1	TGTGCCAGCATCCCGGGACAGGAGTACCAAGAGACCCAGTACTTC	CASIPGQEYQETQYF
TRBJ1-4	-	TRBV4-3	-	TGCGCCAGCAGCCAAGGGTCGGGGGTGGGAGAAAAACTGTTTTTT	CASSQGSGVGEKLFF
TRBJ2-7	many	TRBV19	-	TGTGCCAGTCGCCCATTGGGGGGCAGCTCCTACGAGCAGTACTTC	CASRPLGGSSYEQYF
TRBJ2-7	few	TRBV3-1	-	TGTGCCAGCAGCCCCCTCCTTGGGGCCATCGAGCAGTACTTC	CASSPLLGAIEQYF
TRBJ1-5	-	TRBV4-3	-	TGCGCCAGCAGCCAAGATATGGGATCCCGCAATCAGCCCCAGCATTTT	CASSQDMGSRNQPQHF
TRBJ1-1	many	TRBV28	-	TGTGCCAGCAGTTGGTCTATACAGGGAGCGTCGAACACTGAAGCTTTCTTT	CASSWSIQGASNTEAFF
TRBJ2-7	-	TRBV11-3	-	TGTGCCAGCAGCTTAGATCTGGTGGCTAGCTGGTTCGAGCAGTACTTC	CASSLDLVASWFEQYF
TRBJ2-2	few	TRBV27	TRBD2	TGTGCCAGCAGTGGGTTAGCGGGAGGGCAAGCCGGGGAGCTGTTTTTT	CASSGLAGGQAGELFF
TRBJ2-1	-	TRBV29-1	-	TGCAGCGTTGATAGGGGTGGCAATGAGCAGTCCTTC	CSVDRGGNEQSF
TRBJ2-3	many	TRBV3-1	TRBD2	TGTGCCAGCAGTCGGACTAGCGTCACAGATACGCAGTATTTT	CASSRTSVTDTQYF
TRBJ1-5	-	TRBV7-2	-	TGTGCCAGCAGCTTGACGGGGTTGAACAATCAGCCCCAGCATTTT	CASSLTGLNNQPQHF
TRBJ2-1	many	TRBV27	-	TGTGCCAGCAGTTTAGGAGTAGGACCCGACTTTGAAGAGCAGTTCTTC	CASSLGVGPDFEEQFF
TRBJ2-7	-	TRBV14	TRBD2	TGTGCCAGCAGCCCTACTAGCGGGAGGGCCTGGGAGCAGTACTTC	CASSPTSGRAWEQYF
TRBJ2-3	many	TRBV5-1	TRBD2	TGCGCCACCTCTGAAGAAGGACTAGCGCGGGATACGCAGTATTTT	CATSEEGLARDTQYF
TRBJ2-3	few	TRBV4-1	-	TGCGCCAGCAGCCGGCCTGCCATAGATACGCAGTATTTT	CASSRPAIDTQYF
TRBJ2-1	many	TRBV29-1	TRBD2	TGCAGCGTTGAAGACGTGACTAGCGGGAGGGCCCGTGAGCAGTTCTTC	CSVEDVTSGRAREQFF
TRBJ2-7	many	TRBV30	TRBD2	TGTGCCTGGAGTGTCACTCCCGGGACTAGCCCCTACGAGCAGTACTTC	CAWSVTPGTSPYEQYF